Here is one T cell receptor (beta chain) with its context. No antigen is known for it. Single viable CD3+CD4+CD8-CD45RO+ cells were sorted as the memory CD4+ T cells. After thawing, CD4+ T cells were positively selected. Sequenced by immunoSEQ multiplex PCR; TCRdb stores in-frame clones only, minus some. This repertoire shows about 48,000 clones, more than 70% found once; its top ten account for about 0.8%. This specimen belongs to a study of memory CD4+ T cells and cytomegalovirus serostatus. Findings and caveats of the study: Each of approximately 73 CMV-associated TCRbeta sequences occurred in one to five individuals.

The V end was cut by 7 bases, the J end by 2 bases, with 18 bases between. Per germline, CDR1 LNHNV and CDR2 YYDKDF (reference sequence). The CDR3 length is 17 residues. Sequencing input: memory CD4+ T cells from blood. This clonotype was obtained from an adult in good health and CMV-seronegative. The chain employs TRBV15 and TRBJ2-6, with no clear D. The chain's CDR3 is CATKRESPGAGANVLTF. In nucleotides, the CDR3 is TGTGCCACCAAACGTGAAAGCCCCGGCGCTGGGGCCAACGTCCTGACTTTC.